Listed below are T cell receptor beta chains from one sample, sequenced in a study of cytomegalovirus exposure and HLA in healthy donors. Repertoires were generated with immunoSEQ multiplex PCR, while TCRdb's copy carries only in-frame clones and drops some. The table lists 200,000 to 250,000 clones, around 76% of them singletons. Material for sequencing was PBMCs. Receptors were obtained from a man between 18 and 29 years old in good health and CMV-seronegative. CDR3s include the opening cysteine and the closing phenylalanine or tryptophan. Each record gives: D gene, J gene, V gene, clone size, CDR3 protein, CDR3 DNA. The D gene is left open where the match is weak. Size tells how often a clone was seen (once, few, many) or the class of an expanded clone, and some rows leave it out.

NA	TRBJ1-5	TRBV6-1	NA	CASSEITNSNQPQHF	TGTGCCAGCAGTGAAATCACAAATAGCAATCAGCCCCAGCATTTT
NA	TRBJ1-1	TRBV28	NA	CASSLSQTVAEAFF	TGTGCCAGCAGTTTATCCCAAACGGTTGCTGAAGCTTTCTTT
TRBD1	TRBJ1-4	TRBV2	NA	CASGTGGFRTNEKLFF	TGTGCCAGTGGGACAGGGGGATTTCGAACTAATGAAAAACTGTTTTTT
NA	TRBJ1-1	TRBV6-5	few	CASSPGWVNTEAFF	TGTGCCAGCTCCCCCGGGTGGGTGAACACTGAAGCTTTCTTT
NA	TRBJ1-5	TRBV30	NA	CAWRGTLNQPQHF	TGTGCCTGGAGGGGCACCCTCAATCAGCCCCAGCATTTT
TRBD1	TRBJ1-4	TRBV10-3	NA	CAIRAGTGKEKLFF	TGTGCCATCAGGGCCGGGACAGGGAAAGAAAAACTGTTTTTT
TRBD1	TRBJ1-2	TRBV6-5	NA	CASSYVSGTAYGYTF	TGTGCCAGCAGCTACGTATCCGGGACAGCGTATGGCTACACCTTC
NA	TRBJ2-7	TRBV5-1	NA	CASSLSDYEQYF	TGCGCCAGCAGCTTGTCAGACTACGAGCAGTACTTC
TRBD1	TRBJ2-2	TRBV25-1	NA	CASSRTGYNGELFF	TGTGCCAGCAGTAGGACAGGGTATAACGGGGAGCTGTTTTTT
NA	TRBJ2-3	TRBV28	NA	CASSPKQGLTDTQYF	TGTGCCAGCAGTCCGAAACAGGGCCTCACAGATACGCAGTATTTT
NA	TRBJ2-1	TRBV6-5	once	CASRARALGEQFF	TGTGCCAGCAGAGCCAGGGCCTTGGGTGAGCAGTTCTTC
TRBD1	TRBJ2-7	TRBV30	NA	CAWSDRVLHEQYF	TGTGCCTGGAGCGACAGGGTACTCCACGAGCAGTACTTC
TRBD1	TRBJ2-2	TRBV4-1	NA	CASRGPTGVTGELFF	TGCGCCAGCAGGGGCCCGACAGGGGTTACCGGGGAGCTGTTTTTT
NA	TRBJ2-1	TRBV5-8	NA	CASSQDGDNEQFF	TGTGCCAGCAGCCAAGACGGGGACAATGAGCAGTTCTTC
TRBD2	TRBJ2-7	TRBV6-1	NA	CASSDLERGGRNEQYF	TGTGCCAGCAGTGATTTGGAGCGGGGGGGTAGAAACGAGCAGTACTTC
NA	TRBJ2-3	TRBV7-8	few	CASSLQRRGDTQYF	TGTGCCAGCAGCCTACAAAGACGGGGAGATACGCAGTATTTT
TRBD1	TRBJ2-7	TRBV11-2	NA	CASSLVGTVQGEQYF	TGTGCCAGCAGCTTAGTCGGGACAGTACAAGGCGAGCAGTACTTC
NA	TRBJ1-2	TRBV7-2	once	CASSPSAATYGYTF	TGTGCCAGCAGCCCCTCGGCGGCCACCTATGGCTACACCTTC
NA	TRBJ2-7	TRBV28	NA	CASSRKLWGTSYEQYF	TGTGCCAGCAGCCGAAAATTATGGGGGACAAGCTACGAGCAGTACTTC
NA	TRBJ2-1	TRBV11-2	NA	CASSFEADNEQFF	TGTGCCAGCAGCTTTGAGGCAGACAATGAGCAGTTCTTC
TRBD1	TRBJ2-7	TRBV7-9	few	CASSQGAGQGGSYEQYF	TGTGCCAGCAGCCAGGGGGCGGGACAGGGGGGGTCCTACGAGCAGTACTTC
TRBD2	TRBJ2-4	TRBV9	NA	CASSVDGGRSDIQYF	TGTGCCAGCAGCGTAGATGGCGGGAGGAGTGACATTCAGTACTTC
NA	TRBJ2-1	TRBV11-3	NA	CASSLGPRHEQFF	TGTGCCAGCAGCTTAGGGCCCAGGCATGAGCAGTTCTTC
NA	TRBJ1-1	TRBV2	NA	CASRSEGNTEAFF	TGTGCCAGCAGGAGTGAGGGTAACACTGAAGCTTTCTTT
TRBD2	TRBJ2-1	TRBV7-6	once	CASSLGLGAGGSYNEQFF	TGTGCCAGCAGCTTAGGATTAGGAGCGGGAGGATCCTACAATGAGCAGTTCTTC
NA	TRBJ2-7	TRBV5-1	NA	CASSSSESYEQYF	TGCGCCAGCAGCTCCTCAGAATCCTACGAGCAGTACTTC
TRBD1	TRBJ2-1	TRBV5-1	NA	CASMLIETGRYEQFF	TGCGCCAGCATGCTAATCGAGACAGGGAGATATGAGCAGTTCTTC
TRBD2	TRBJ2-7	TRBV5-1	NA	CASSPVVIAGGSYEQYF	TGCGCCAGCAGCCCGGTGGTTATAGCGGGAGGGTCCTACGAGCAGTACTTC
NA	TRBJ1-4	TRBV6-1	NA	CASSDQGWEKLFF	TGTGCCAGCAGTGACCAGGGGTGGGAAAAACTGTTTTTT
NA	TRBJ2-7	TRBV11-2	NA	CAGSPMTGSEQYF	TGTGCCGGCAGCCCTATGACAGGTTCCGAGCAGTACTTC
TRBD2	TRBJ2-7	TRBV18	NA	CATSDSGISSYEQYF	TGTGCCACCTCCGATAGCGGGATTTCCTCCTACGAGCAGTACTTC
NA	TRBJ2-7	TRBV5-1	NA	CASSLRQPNYEQYF	TGCGCCAGCAGCTTGCGACAACCGAACTACGAGCAGTACTTC
NA	TRBJ1-2	TRBV4-1	NA	CASSQRTRDRGFVGYTF	TGCGCCAGCAGCCAGAGGACCCGGGACCGGGGGTTCGTGGGCTACACCTTC
NA	TRBJ2-1	TRBV5-1	NA	CASSLDPSAYNEQFF	TGCGCCAGCAGCTTGGATCCTAGCGCTTACAATGAGCAGTTCTTC
NA	TRBJ1-5	TRBV12-1	NA	CASSPGSGYSNQPQHF	TGTGCCAGCAGCCCTGGATCGGGGTATAGCAATCAGCCCCAGCATTTT
TRBD2	TRBJ2-5	TRBV6-5	few	CASSPGLARQTQYF	TGTGCCAGCAGCCCTGGACTAGCTAGGCAGACCCAGTACTTC
NA	TRBJ1-5	TRBV2	NA	CASSEGGFNQPQHF	TGTGCCAGCAGTGAGGGAGGGTTTAATCAGCCCCAGCATTTT
NA	TRBJ1-2	TRBV7-8	once	CASSLALPAFPNYGYTF	TGTGCCAGCAGCTTAGCGCTACCAGCGTTTCCTAACTATGGCTACACCTTC
TRBD2	TRBJ2-1	TRBV7-3	NA	CASNLIGRLAGGNEQFF	TGTGCCAGCAACTTAATCGGTCGACTAGCGGGGGGCAATGAGCAGTTCTTC
NA	TRBJ2-7	TRBV6-6	NA	CASSYGLRYEQYF	TGTGCCAGCAGTTATGGACTACGGTACGAGCAGTACTTC
NA	TRBJ2-7	TRBV5-4	NA	CASSQDTADYEQYF	TGTGCCAGCAGCCAGGACACCGCCGACTACGAGCAGTACTTC
NA	TRBJ1-1	TRBV9	NA	CASSVGEGRAFF	TGTGCCAGCAGCGTTGGGGAGGGTCGGGCTTTCTTT
TRBD1	TRBJ1-1	TRBV28	NA	CASSEGQGSETEAFF	TGTGCCAGCAGTGAAGGACAGGGGTCGGAAACTGAAGCTTTCTTT
NA	TRBJ2-1	TRBV28	once	CASSLGFWRTGSYNEQFF	TGTGCCAGCAGTTTGGGGTTTTGGAGGACCGGCTCCTACAATGAGCAGTTCTTC
NA	TRBJ2-1	TRBV5-1	NA	CASSFTRSSYNEQFF	TGCGCCAGCAGCTTTACGAGGAGCTCCTACAATGAGCAGTTCTTC
NA	TRBJ1-2	TRBV6-1	few	CASSGQDRPDPHSYGYTF	TGTGCCAGCAGTGGCCAGGATCGTCCTGACCCCCATTCGTACGGCTACACCTTC
NA	TRBJ1-1	TRBV9	NA	CASSTGRQNTEAFF	TGTGCCAGCAGTACAGGGCGACAGAACACTGAAGCTTTCTTT
TRBD1	TRBJ2-5	TRBV28	once	CASSRQGETQYF	TGTGCCAGCAGTCGACAGGGAGAGACCCAGTACTTC
NA	TRBJ2-1	TRBV7-9	NA	CASSLVLESNNEQFF	TGTGCCAGCAGCCTAGTCTTAGAATCTAACAATGAGCAGTTCTTC
TRBD2	TRBJ2-2	TRBV9	NA	CASSVAPSGANTGELFF	TGTGCCAGCAGCGTAGCTCCTAGCGGGGCGAACACCGGGGAGCTGTTTTTT
NA	TRBJ1-5	TRBV5-6	NA	CASSRGRGSNQPQHF	TGTGCCAGCAGCCGAGGGAGGGGCAGCAATCAGCCCCAGCATTTT
TRBD1	TRBJ1-2	TRBV5-1	NA	CASSQTGGYGYTF	TGCGCCAGCAGCCAAACAGGGGGCTATGGCTACACCTTC
TRBD1	TRBJ1-2	TRBV7-8	NA	CASSLSKPGQQNYGYTF	TGTGCCAGCAGCTTATCAAAACCGGGACAGCAAAACTATGGCTACACCTTC
NA	TRBJ1-1	TRBV18	once	CASSPPTGGAVTEAFF	TGTGCCAGCTCACCACCTACAGGTGGGGCGGTCACTGAAGCTTTCTTT
TRBD1	TRBJ1-2	TRBV6-5	NA	CASSTEGQGPYGYTF	TGTGCCAGCAGTACCGAGGGACAGGGCCCCTATGGCTACACCTTC
NA	TRBJ1-1	TRBV27	NA	CATRGIGGAEAFF	TGTGCCACCAGGGGCATAGGGGGGGCTGAAGCTTTCTTT
NA	TRBJ1-2	TRBV6-1	NA	CAIVERDYGYTF	TGTGCCATCGTGGAGAGGGACTATGGCTACACCTTC
TRBD1	TRBJ1-2	TRBV30	NA	CAGRRLDYTGVVGYGYTF	TGTGCCGGCCGACGACTCGATTATACAGGGGTGGTCGGCTATGGCTACACCTTC
TRBD1	TRBJ1-2	TRBV2	few	CASQGVGYGYTF	TGTGCCAGCCAGGGGGTGGGATATGGCTACACCTTC
TRBD1	TRBJ1-1	TRBV5-1	NA	CASSFGTGVLNTEAFF	TGCGCCAGCAGCTTCGGGACAGGGGTCCTGAACACTGAAGCTTTCTTT